The sequence of this TCR beta chain was determined in a study of T cells after yellow fever vaccination. CDR3 size: 15 residues. CDR1 and CDR2 from the germline V gene are SQVTM and ANQGSEA. Trimming at V came to 4 bases and at J to 8 bases, leaving 6 bases not matched to a gene. As for this clonotype: Its antigen remains unidentified.

Study conclusions and caveats: Abundant clonotypes from the bulk population could contaminate FACS-sorted repertoires. Clones that expanded after primary vaccination mostly reappeared after the booster (just under 98% CD4, 75% to 90% CD8).

5'RACE template switching generated TCR cDNA, adding a universal primer site and UMIs. In TCRdb, the 5' RACE reads were re-called with MiXCR into one record per CDR3 protein. The data contain approximately 550,000 distinct CDR3 sequences, roughly a fifth of them singletons. This clonotype was obtained from a man aged 25-45 years who received the YFV17D yellow fever vaccine. The sample in question was PBMCs, obtained 15 days after the yellow fever booster vaccination. The rearrangement uses TRBV29-1 and TRBJ2-1; TRBD2 matches at 15 bases. The CDR3: CSVGTSGRASHEQFF. Here the CDR3 DNA reads TGCAGCGTTGGGACTAGCGGGAGGGCCAGCCATGAGCAGTTCTTC.